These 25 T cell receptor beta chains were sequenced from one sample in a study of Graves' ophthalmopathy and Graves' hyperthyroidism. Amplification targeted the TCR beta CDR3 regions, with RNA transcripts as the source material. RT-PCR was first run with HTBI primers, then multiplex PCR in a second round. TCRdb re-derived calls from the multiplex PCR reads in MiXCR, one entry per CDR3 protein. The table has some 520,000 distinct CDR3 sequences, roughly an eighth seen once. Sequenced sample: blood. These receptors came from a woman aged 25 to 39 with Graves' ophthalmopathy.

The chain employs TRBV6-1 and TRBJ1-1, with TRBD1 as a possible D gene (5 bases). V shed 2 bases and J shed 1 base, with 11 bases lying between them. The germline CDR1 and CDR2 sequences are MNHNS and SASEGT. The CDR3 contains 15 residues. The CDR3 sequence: CASSETRTPNTEAFF. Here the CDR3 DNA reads TGTGCCAGCAGTGAAACTCGGACACCGAACACTGAAGCTTTCTTT.

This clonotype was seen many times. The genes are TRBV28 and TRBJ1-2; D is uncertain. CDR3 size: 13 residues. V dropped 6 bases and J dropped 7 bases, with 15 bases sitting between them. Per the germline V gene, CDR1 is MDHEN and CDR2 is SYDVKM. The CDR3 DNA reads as TGTGCCAGCAGCCCCGCTAGGGCAGGTGGCTACACCTTC. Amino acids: CASSPARAGGYTF.

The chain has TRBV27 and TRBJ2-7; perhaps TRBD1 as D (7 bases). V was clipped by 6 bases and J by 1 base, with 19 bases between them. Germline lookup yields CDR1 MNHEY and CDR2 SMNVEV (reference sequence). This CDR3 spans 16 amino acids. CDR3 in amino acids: CASSLVSGGLSYEQYF. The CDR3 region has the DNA TGTGCCAGCAGCCTCGTTTCAGGGGGGTTATCCTACGAGCAGTACTTC.

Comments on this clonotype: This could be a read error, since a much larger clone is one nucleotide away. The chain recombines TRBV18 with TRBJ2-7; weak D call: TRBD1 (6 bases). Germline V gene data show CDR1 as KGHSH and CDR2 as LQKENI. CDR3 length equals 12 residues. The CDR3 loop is CTSSPTGIEQYF. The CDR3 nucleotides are TGTACCAGCTCACCGACAGGTATCGAGCAGTACTTC.

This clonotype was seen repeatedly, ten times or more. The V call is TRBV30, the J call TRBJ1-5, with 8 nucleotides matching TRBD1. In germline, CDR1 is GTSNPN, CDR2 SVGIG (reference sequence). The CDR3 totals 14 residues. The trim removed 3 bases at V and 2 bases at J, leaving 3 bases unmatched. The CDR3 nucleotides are TGTGCCTGGAGAGGGGGACAGGGCAATCAGCCCCAGCATTTT. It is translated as CAWRGGQGNQPQHF.

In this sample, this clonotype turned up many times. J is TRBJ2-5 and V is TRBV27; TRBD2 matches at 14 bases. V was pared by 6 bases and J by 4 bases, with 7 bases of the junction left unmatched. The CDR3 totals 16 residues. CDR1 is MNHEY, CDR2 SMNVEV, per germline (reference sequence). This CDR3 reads CASRHGTSGGGETQYF. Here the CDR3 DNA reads TGTGCCAGCAGGCATGGGACTAGCGGGGGTGGAGAGACCCAGTACTTC.

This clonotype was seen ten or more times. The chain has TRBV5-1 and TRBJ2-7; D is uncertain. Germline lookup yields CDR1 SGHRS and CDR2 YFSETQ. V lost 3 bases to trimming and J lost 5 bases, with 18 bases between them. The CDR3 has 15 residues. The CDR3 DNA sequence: TGCGCCAGCAGCTCGTCACATCTGGTCGGAGACGAGCAGTACTTC. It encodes CASSSSHLVGDEQYF.

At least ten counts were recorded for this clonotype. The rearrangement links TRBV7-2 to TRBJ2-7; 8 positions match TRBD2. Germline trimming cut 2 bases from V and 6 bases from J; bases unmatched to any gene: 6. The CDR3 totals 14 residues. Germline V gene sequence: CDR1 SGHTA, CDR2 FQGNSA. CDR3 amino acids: CASSLKAGEGEQYF. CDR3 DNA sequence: TGTGCCAGCAGCTTAAAAGCGGGAGAGGGCGAGCAGTACTTC. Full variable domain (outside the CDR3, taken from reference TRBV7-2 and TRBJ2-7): GAGVSQSPSNKVTEKGKDVELRCDPISGHTALYWYRQSLGQGLEFLIYFQGNSAPDKSGLPSDRFSAERTGGSVSTLTIQRTQQEDSAVYLCASSLKAGEGEQYFGPGTRLTVT.

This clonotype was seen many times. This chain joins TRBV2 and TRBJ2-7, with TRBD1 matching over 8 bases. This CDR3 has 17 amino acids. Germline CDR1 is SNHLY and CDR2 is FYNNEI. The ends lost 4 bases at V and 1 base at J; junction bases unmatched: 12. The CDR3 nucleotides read TGTGCCAGCAGTGGAACCGGGACAGGTATAGCGTCCTACGAGCAGTACTTC. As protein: CASSGTGTGIASYEQYF.

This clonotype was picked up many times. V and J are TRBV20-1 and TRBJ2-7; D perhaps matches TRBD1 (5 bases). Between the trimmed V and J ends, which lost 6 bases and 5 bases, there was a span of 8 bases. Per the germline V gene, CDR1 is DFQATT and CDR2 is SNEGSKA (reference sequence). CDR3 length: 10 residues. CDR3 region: CSAVGDEQYF. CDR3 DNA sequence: TGCAGTGCCGTAGGGGACGAGCAGTACTTC.

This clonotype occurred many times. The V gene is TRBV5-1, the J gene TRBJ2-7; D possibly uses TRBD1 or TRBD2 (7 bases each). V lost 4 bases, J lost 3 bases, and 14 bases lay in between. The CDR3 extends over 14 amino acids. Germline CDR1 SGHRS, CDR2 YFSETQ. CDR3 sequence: CASSGGDRHYEQYF. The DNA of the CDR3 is TGCGCCAGCAGCGGGGGGGACAGACACTACGAGCAGTACTTC.

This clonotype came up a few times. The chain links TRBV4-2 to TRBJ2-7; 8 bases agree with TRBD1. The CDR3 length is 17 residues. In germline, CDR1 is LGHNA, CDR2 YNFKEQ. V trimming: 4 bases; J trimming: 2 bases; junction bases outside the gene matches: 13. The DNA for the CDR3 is TGTGCCAGCAGCCCCGACCGCTGGACAGGGACCCCCTACGAGCAGTACTTC. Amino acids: CASSPDRWTGTPYEQYF.

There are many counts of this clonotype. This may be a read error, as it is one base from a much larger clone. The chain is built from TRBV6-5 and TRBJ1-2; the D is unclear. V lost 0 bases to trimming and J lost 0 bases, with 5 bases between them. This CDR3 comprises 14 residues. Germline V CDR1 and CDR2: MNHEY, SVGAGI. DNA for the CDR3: TGTGCCAGCAGTTACTCGGAGTCTAACTATGGCTACACCTTC. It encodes CASSYSESNYGYTF.

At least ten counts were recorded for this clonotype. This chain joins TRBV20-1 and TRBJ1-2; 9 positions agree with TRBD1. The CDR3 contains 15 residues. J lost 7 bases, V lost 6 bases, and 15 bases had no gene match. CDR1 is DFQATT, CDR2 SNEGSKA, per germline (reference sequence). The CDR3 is CSAPAFGQGTGGYTF. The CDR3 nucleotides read TGCAGTGCCCCCGCCTTCGGACAGGGGACTGGTGGCTACACCTTC.

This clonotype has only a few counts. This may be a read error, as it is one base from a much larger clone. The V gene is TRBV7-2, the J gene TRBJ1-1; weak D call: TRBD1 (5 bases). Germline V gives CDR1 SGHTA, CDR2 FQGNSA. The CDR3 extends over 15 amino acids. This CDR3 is CASSSSRGGSTEACF. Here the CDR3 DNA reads TGTGCCAGCAGCTCCTCGAGGGGTGGCAGCACTGAAGCTTGCTTT. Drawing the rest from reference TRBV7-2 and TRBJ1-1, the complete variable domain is GAGVSQSPSNKVTEKGKDVELRCDPISGHTALYWYRQSLGQGLEFLIYFQGNSAPDKSGLPSDRFSAERTGGSVSTLTIQRTQQEDSAVYLCASSSSRGGSTEACFGQGTRLTVV.

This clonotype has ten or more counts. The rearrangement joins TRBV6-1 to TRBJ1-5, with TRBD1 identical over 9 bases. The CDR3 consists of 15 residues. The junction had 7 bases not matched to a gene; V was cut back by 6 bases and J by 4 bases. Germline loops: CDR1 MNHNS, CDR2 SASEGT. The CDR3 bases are TGTGCCAGCAGGGGACAGGGAAGTGCGAATCAGCCCCAGCATTTT. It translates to CASRGQGSANQPQHF.

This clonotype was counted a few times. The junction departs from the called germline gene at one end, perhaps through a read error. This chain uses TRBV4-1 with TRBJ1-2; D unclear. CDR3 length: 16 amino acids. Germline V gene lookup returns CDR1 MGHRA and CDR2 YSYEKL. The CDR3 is CTSSQVGRRLLYGYTF. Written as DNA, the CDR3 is TGCACCAGCAGCCAAGTAGGTCGGCGACTCCTCTATGGCTACACCTTC.

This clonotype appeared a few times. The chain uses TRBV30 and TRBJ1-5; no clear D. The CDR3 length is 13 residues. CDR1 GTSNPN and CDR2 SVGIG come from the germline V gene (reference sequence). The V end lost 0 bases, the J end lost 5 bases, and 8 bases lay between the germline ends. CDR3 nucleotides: TGTGCCTGGAGTGTACAGATGGATCAGCCCCAGCATTTT. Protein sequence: CAWSVQMDQPQHF.

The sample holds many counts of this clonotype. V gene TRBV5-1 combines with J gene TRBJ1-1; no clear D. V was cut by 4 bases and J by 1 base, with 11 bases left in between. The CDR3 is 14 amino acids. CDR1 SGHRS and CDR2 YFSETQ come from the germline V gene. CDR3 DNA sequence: TGCGCCAGCAGCCCTACGACAACGAACACTGAAGCTTTCTTT. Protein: CASSPTTTNTEAFF.

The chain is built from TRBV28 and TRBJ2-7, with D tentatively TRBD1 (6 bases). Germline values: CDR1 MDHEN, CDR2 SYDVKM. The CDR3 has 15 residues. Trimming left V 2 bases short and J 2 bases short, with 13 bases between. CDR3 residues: CASSLGGHKAYEQYF. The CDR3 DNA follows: TGTGCCAGCAGTTTAGGGGGACACAAGGCCTACGAGCAGTACTTC.

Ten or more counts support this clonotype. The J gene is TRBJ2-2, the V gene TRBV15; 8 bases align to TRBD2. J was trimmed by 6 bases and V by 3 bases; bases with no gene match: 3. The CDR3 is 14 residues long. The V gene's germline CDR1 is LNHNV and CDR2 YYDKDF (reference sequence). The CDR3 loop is CATSSGRGAGELFF. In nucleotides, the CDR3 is TGTGCCACCAGCAGCGGGAGGGGGGCCGGGGAGCTGTTTTTT.

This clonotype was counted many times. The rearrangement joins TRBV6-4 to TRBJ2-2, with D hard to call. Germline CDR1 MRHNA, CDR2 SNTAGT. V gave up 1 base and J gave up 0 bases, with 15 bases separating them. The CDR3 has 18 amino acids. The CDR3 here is CASSDWTELTSNTGELFF. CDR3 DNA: TGTGCCAGCAGTGACTGGACGGAACTAACCTCGAACACCGGGGAGCTGTTTTTT.

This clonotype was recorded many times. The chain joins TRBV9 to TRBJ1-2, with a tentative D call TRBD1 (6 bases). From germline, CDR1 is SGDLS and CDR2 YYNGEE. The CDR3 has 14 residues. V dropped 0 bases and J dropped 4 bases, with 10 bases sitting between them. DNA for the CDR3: TGTGCCAGCAGCGTAGGGGGGGGCCTCTATGGCTACACCTTC. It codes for CASSVGGGLYGYTF.

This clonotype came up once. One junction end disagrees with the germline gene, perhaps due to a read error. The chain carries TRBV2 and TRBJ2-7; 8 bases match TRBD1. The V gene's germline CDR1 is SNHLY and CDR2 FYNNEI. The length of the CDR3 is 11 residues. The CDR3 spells CASSVDRVIHF. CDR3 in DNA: TGTGCCAGCAGTGTGGACAGGGTAATACACTTC.

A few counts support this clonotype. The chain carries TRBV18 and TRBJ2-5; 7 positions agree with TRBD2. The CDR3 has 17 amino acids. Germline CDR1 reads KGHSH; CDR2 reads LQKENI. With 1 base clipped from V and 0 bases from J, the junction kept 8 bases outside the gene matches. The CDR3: CASSPLEGGRYQETQYF. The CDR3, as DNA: TGTGCCAGCTCACCACTCGAGGGAGGGAGGTACCAAGAGACCCAGTACTTC.